These 14 T cell receptor beta chains share one sample of origin, sequenced in a study of blood T cell repertoires in COVID-19. The method was immunoSEQ multiplex PCR; TCRdb's version includes in-frame clones alone and lacks a portion of them. The sample has roughly 400,000 clones, just over 90% seen once. Sequenced sample: PBMCs or T cells enriched from blood (not recorded which). Receptor source: a woman aged 40 to 50 who had been exposed to COVID-19.

This rearrangement joins TRBV30 to TRBJ2-2, with 11 bases fitting TRBD1. The V gene end was trimmed by 4 bases and the J gene end by 6 bases; junction bases not matched to a gene: 7. CDR1 is GTSNPN and CDR2 is SVGIG in the germline V gene (reference sequence). This CDR3 contains 15 residues. The CDR3 is CAWTEPGQGAGELFF. In DNA, the CDR3 is TGTGCCTGGACCGAACCGGGACAGGGGGCCGGGGAGCTGTTTTTT.

The chain is built from TRBV18 and TRBJ1-6; 8 bases line up with TRBD1. Germline-derived CDR1 and CDR2 are KGHSH and LQKENI. The CDR3 spans 16 residues. V lost 2 bases to trimming and J lost 7 bases; unmatched junction nucleotides: 7. The CDR3 bases are TGTGCCAGCTCACCAATACCGGACAGGGAAAATTCACCCCTCCACTTT. Its protein is CASSPIPDRENSPLHF. Looking up the rest from reference TRBV18 and TRBJ1-6 gives the full variable domain: NAGVMQNPRHLVRRRGQEARLRCSPMKGHSHVYWYRQLPEEGLKFMVYLQKENIIDESGMPKERFSAEFPKEGPSILRIQQVVRGDSAAYFCASSPIPDRENSPLHFGNGTRLTVT.

The gene calls are TRBV15 and TRBJ2-2; the D gene is possibly TRBD1 (6 bases). The V end was cut by 6 bases, the J end by 6 bases, with 20 bases between. The CDR3 covers 16 residues. CDR1 and CDR2 (germline): LNHNV, YYDKDF (reference sequence). The CDR3 DNA reads TGTGCCACCAGAGTGGGGCAGGGGAGACGTCCCGGGGAGCTGTTTTTT. Protein sequence: CATRVGQGRRPGELFF.

The CDR3 is CASSSTGLNSPLHF. The CDR3 coding sequence is TGTGCCAGCAGCTCGACAGGGCTAAATTCACCCCTCCACTTT. This chain uses TRBV13 with TRBJ1-6, with 7 bases identical to TRBD1. CDR1 is PRHDT and CDR2 is FYEKMQ in the germline V gene (reference sequence). The CDR3 length is 14 residues. The ends lost 4 bases at V and 7 bases at J; junction bases unmatched: 4.

The chain joins TRBV15 to TRBJ2-1; no definite D call. The ends were cut back, 0 bases at V and 8 bases at J, with 5 bases in the middle. Per germline, CDR1 LNHNV and CDR2 YYDKDF (reference sequence). This CDR3 region has 12 residues. The chain's CDR3 is CATSRDHDEQFF. CDR3 bases: TGTGCCACCAGCAGAGATCATGATGAGCAGTTCTTC. Together with reference TRBV15 and TRBJ2-1, the CDR3 gives the full variable domain: DAMVIQNPRYQVTQFGKPVTLSCSQTLNHNVMYWYQQKSSQAPKLLFHYYDKDFNNEADTPDNFQSRRPNTSFCFLDIRSPGLGDTAMYLCATSRDHDEQFFGPGTRLTVL.

V gene TRBV2 combines with J gene TRBJ1-2; 12 bases are a match to TRBD1. Trimming cost V 6 bases and J 3 bases; bases outside gene matches: 5. The CDR3 sequence is 15 residues long. CDR1 and CDR2 from the germline V gene are SNHLY and FYNNEI. The CDR3 loop is CASSARDRGHYGYTF. The CDR3 nucleotides read TGTGCCAGCAGCGCCCGGGACAGGGGGCACTATGGCTACACCTTC.

This clone was seen just once. The chain combines TRBV29-1 with TRBJ2-7; the D gene is possibly TRBD1 (6 bases). V lost 0 bases and J 5 bases, leaving 14 bases between the germline ends. The CDR3 sequence is 14 residues long. The V gene's germline CDR1 is SQVTM and CDR2 ANQGSEA. The DNA for the CDR3 is TGCAGCGTTGAAGATGGCAGGGGTTCCCACGAGCAGTACTTC. The encoded protein is CSVEDGRGSHEQYF.

This chain connects TRBV6-1 to TRBJ1-4; possible D gene TRBD1, 5 bases. V lost 0 bases to trimming and J lost 0 bases, with 8 bases between them. Germline CDR1 and CDR2: MNHNS and SASEGT. This CDR3 is built from 16 residues. The CDR3 DNA follows: TGTGCCAGCAGTGAAGCGTGGGGGGCAACTAATGAAAAACTGTTTTTT. The encoded protein is CASSEAWGATNEKLFF.

The chain employs TRBV19 and TRBJ2-2; D gene uncertain. Trimming stripped 3 bases from V and 7 bases from J, with 9 bases between. The germline V gene has CDR1 LNHDA and CDR2 SQIVND (reference sequence). There are 13 residues in the CDR3. Here the CDR3 reads CASSMIRVGELFF. The CDR3 nucleotides read TGTGCCAGTAGTATGATTCGGGTCGGGGAGCTGTTTTTT.

The gene calls are TRBV30 and TRBJ1-2; 7 bases map to TRBD1. CDR3 length: 15 amino acids. The ends lost 3 bases at V and 5 bases at J; junction bases unmatched: 12. The germline V gene encodes CDR1 GTSNPN and CDR2 SVGIG (reference sequence). The CDR3 loop is CAWSRAGGRGYGYTF. DNA of the CDR3: TGTGCCTGGAGCCGGGCAGGGGGAAGAGGGTATGGCTACACCTTC.

The V and J genes are TRBV2 and TRBJ2-7, with D unresolved. CDR1 and CDR2 (germline): SNHLY, FYNNEI. The CDR3 loop spans 14 amino acids. Trimming removed 7 bases at V and 0 bases at J, with 13 bases between. The CDR3 coding sequence is TGTGCCAGCAATCGGGTACAAAGCTCCTACGAGCAGTACTTC. As protein: CASNRVQSSYEQYF.

The chain has TRBV13 and TRBJ2-3; TRBD2 matches 7 bases. The CDR3 covers 15 residues. The germline V gene has CDR1 PRHDT and CDR2 FYEKMQ (reference sequence). V dropped 6 bases and J dropped 6; count of bases not matched to a gene: 12. The CDR3 is CASRLRDGGSDTQYF. The DNA of the CDR3 is TGTGCCAGCAGGCTACGGGACGGGGGGAGTGATACGCAGTATTTT.

With regard to this clone: The sample has other DNA sequences that encode this CDR3 too. V and J are TRBV9 and TRBJ2-2; a weak D match, TRBD1 (5 bases). Trimming removed 2 bases at V and 2 bases at J, with 10 bases between. This CDR3 spans 15 amino acids. The germline V gene has CDR1 SGDLS and CDR2 YYNGEE. The CDR3 sequence is CASSVGGANTGELFF. In nucleotides, the CDR3 is TGTGCCAGCAGCGTGGGTGGGGCCAACACCGGGGAGCTGTTTTTT.

The chain employs TRBV16 and TRBJ1-1, with TRBD1 identical over 9 bases. Germline V gene sequence: CDR1 KGHSY, CDR2 FQNENV. This CDR3 has 14 residues. V was clipped by 2 bases and J by 6 bases; unmatched bases: 4. The CDR3 reads CASSQRQGGSEAFF. For the CDR3, the DNA is TGTGCCAGCAGCCAAAGACAGGGGGGTTCTGAAGCTTTCTTT. Full variable domain (remainder filled in from reference TRBV16 and TRBJ1-1): GEEVAQTPKHLVRGEGQKAKLYCAPIKGHSYVFWYQQVLKNEFKFLISFQNENVFDETGMPKERFSAKCLPNSPCSLEIQATKLEDSAVYFCASSQRQGGSEAFFGQGTRLTVV.